The next 18 T cell receptor beta chains were all read from a single sample in a study of blood T cell repertoires in COVID-19. Assay used: immunoSEQ multiplex PCR; TCRdb lists only in-frame clones, some missing. The sample yields approximately 260,000 clones, about 80% seen once. Sequenced sample: peripheral blood. The receptors were sampled from a woman older than 75 with active or convalescent COVID-19.

The V and J genes are TRBV24-1 and TRBJ2-3, with D tentatively TRBD2 (5 bases). V lost 3 bases, J lost 0 bases, and 9 bases lay in between. The CDR3 is 15 residues long. Germline CDR1 reads KGHDR; CDR2 reads SFDVKD. CDR3 nucleotide sequence: TGTGCCACCAGTGATCCAAGCGGCAGCACAGATACGCAGTATTTT. This codes for CATSDPSGSTDTQYF.

The CDR3 loop reads CAISVSDQGSTEAFF. CDR3 nucleotide sequence: TGTGCCATCAGTGTTTCCGACCAGGGGTCCACTGAAGCTTTCTTT. This chain joins TRBV10-3 and TRBJ1-1, with a tentative D call TRBD1 (6 bases). CDR1 and CDR2 from the germline V gene are ENHRY and SYGVKD. The CDR3 extends over 15 amino acids. V lost 4 bases to trimming and J lost 4 bases, with 16 bases between them.

This clone was counted a few times. The chain joins TRBV7-9 to TRBJ1-2; a possible D gene is TRBD1 (6 bases). Between the trimmed V and J ends, which lost 1 base and 3 bases, there was a span of 9 bases. The V gene's germline CDR1 is SEHNR and CDR2 FQNEAQ (reference sequence). The CDR3 is 14 residues long. CDR3 DNA: TGTGCCAGCAGCTTAGAGGGGACACACTATGGCTACACCTTC. The encoded protein is CASSLEGTHYGYTF.

In this sample, this clone turned up once. The chain has TRBV6-5 and TRBJ1-1, with D perhaps TRBD1 (5 bases). V lost 5 bases and J 0 bases, leaving 10 bases between the germline ends. Germline values: CDR1 MNHEY, CDR2 SVGAGI. This CDR3 is built from 14 residues. In nucleotides, the CDR3 is TGTGCCAGCAGTCCTTCAGGGCTGAACACTGAAGCTTTCTTT. Translation: CASSPSGLNTEAFF.

This sequence joins TRBV10-3 and TRBJ1-4; D gene uncertain. The CDR3 is made up of 12 amino acids. Trimming removed 1 base at V and 12 bases at J, with 9 bases between. Germline V gene sequence: CDR1 ENHRY, CDR2 SYGVKD. CDR3 sequence reads: CAISEFGEQLFF. In DNA, the CDR3 is TGTGCCATCAGTGAGTTTGGTGAGCAACTGTTTTTT.

The rearrangement joins TRBV11-2 to TRBJ2-7; 11 nucleotides align to TRBD2. Losses at the gene ends were 4 bases for V and 9 bases for J; bases not matched to a gene: 8. CDR1 is SGHAT and CDR2 is FQNNGV in the germline V gene. There are 14 residues in the CDR3. The CDR3 is CASSSTSGTEWQYF. CDR3 in DNA: TGTGCCAGCAGCTCGACTAGCGGGACTGAGTGGCAGTACTTC.

This clone was counted a few times. This chain joins TRBV12-5 and TRBJ2-7, with TRBD1 matching over 9 bases. V gave up 3 bases and J gave up 6 bases; unmatched junction bases: 6. The germline V gene encodes CDR1 LGHNT and CDR2 FRNRAP. The CDR3 covers 14 residues. The CDR3 is CASGFDRGDSEQYF. The CDR3 DNA follows: TGTGCTAGTGGTTTCGACAGGGGGGACTCCGAGCAGTACTTC.

This chain uses TRBV6-6 with TRBJ1-5; 7 nucleotides align to TRBD1. Germline trimming cut 5 bases from V and 6 bases from J; bases unmatched to any gene: 16. CDR3 size: 17 residues. Germline CDR1 is MNHNY and CDR2 is SVGAGI (reference sequence). CDR3 amino acids: CASSPSGTAPRAQPQHF. The CDR3 DNA sequence: TGTGCCAGCAGTCCTTCGGGGACAGCCCCCAGGGCTCAGCCCCAGCATTTT.

This clone was found a few times. The gene calls are TRBV2 and TRBJ1-4; maybe TRBD1 (6 bases). From germline, CDR1 is SNHLY and CDR2 FYNNEI. The CDR3 has 18 residues. V dropped 3 bases and J dropped 0 bases, with 17 bases sitting between them. CDR3 sequence: CASSEPKSGVATNEKLFF. CDR3 DNA sequence: TGTGCCAGCAGTGAGCCCAAGTCAGGGGTGGCAACTAATGAAAAACTGTTTTTT.

The chain couples TRBV30 to TRBJ2-5; no definite D call. This CDR3 has 11 residues. Between the trimmed V and J ends, which lost 2 bases and 3 bases, there was a span of 4 bases. Germline-derived CDR1 and CDR2 are GTSNPN and SVGIG (reference sequence). CDR3 amino acids: CAWSPKETQYF. In nucleotides, the CDR3 is TGTGCCTGGAGTCCTAAAGAGACCCAGTACTTC. The whole variable domain, remainder taken from reference TRBV30 and TRBJ2-5, is SQTIHQWPATLVQPVGSPLSLECTVEGTSNPNLYWYRQAAGRGLQLLFYSVGIGQISSEVPQNLSASRPQDRQFILSSKKLLLSDSGFYLCAWSPKETQYFGPGTRLLVL.

The chain has TRBV5-4 and TRBJ2-7; tentative D call: TRBD2 (6 bases). Germline values: CDR1 SGHNT, CDR2 YYREEE (reference sequence). V lost 1 base and J lost 6, with 20 bases in between. The CDR3 has 16 residues. The CDR3: CASSLPAGGRVSEQYF. For the CDR3, the DNA is TGTGCCAGCAGCTTGCCTGCCGGAGGGCGGGTTTCCGAGCAGTACTTC.

This clone appeared once. The chain uses TRBV6-5 and TRBJ2-5, with 7 nucleotides matching TRBD2. After removal of 7 bases from V and 3 bases from J, the junction contained 8 bases not matched to a gene. The CDR3 is 14 residues long. Looked up from germline, CDR1 is MNHEY and CDR2 is SVGAGI. The CDR3 loop reads CASIRAGLEETQYF. The DNA for the CDR3 is TGTGCCAGCATTCGAGCGGGGTTGGAAGAGACCCAGTACTTC.

CDR3 residues: CASRKSEISQETQYF. The CDR3 DNA sequence: TGTGCCAGCAGAAAGAGCGAAATCAGCCAAGAGACCCAGTACTTC. V usage is TRBV2 and J usage is TRBJ2-5; D is undetermined. The CDR3 spans 15 residues. In germline, CDR1 is SNHLY, CDR2 FYNNEI. V lost 6 bases and J lost 1, with 15 bases in between.

The chain has TRBV2 and TRBJ2-1, with TRBD2 matching over 11 bases. Looked up from germline, CDR1 is SNHLY and CDR2 is FYNNEI. J gave up 9 bases and V 0 bases, and 4 bases lay outside the gene matches. The CDR3 is 15 residues long. The CDR3: CASSEALAGAGEQFF. The CDR3 DNA follows: TGTGCCAGCAGTGAAGCACTAGCGGGAGCGGGTGAGCAGTTCTTC. Full variable domain (rest looked up from reference TRBV2 and TRBJ2-1): EPEVTQTPSHQVTQMGQEVILRCVPISNHLYFYWYRQILGQKVEFLVSFYNNEISEKSEIFDDQFSVERPDGSNFTLKIRSTKLEDSAMYFCASSEALAGAGEQFFGPGTRLTVL.

V and J are TRBV6-6 and TRBJ1-3, with a possible D match to TRBD1 (5 bases). V was trimmed by 10 bases and J by 0 bases, leaving 13 bases between them. Germline V lookup: CDR1 MNHNY, CDR2 SVGAGI (reference sequence). This CDR3 region has 14 residues. CDR3 protein: CANPDSFSGNTIYF. For the CDR3, the DNA is TGTGCCAACCCTGACAGTTTCTCTGGAAACACCATATATTTT.

J is TRBJ1-1 and V is TRBV5-1; TRBD1 is a possible D gene (5 bases). Germline V lookup: CDR1 SGHRS, CDR2 YFSETQ. V lost 4 bases, J lost 5 bases, and 27 bases lay in between. CDR3 length: 18 amino acids. The CDR3 here is CASSARFREDPGRTEAFF. Written as DNA, the CDR3 is TGCGCCAGCAGCGCGCGCTTCAGGGAGGACCCTGGGCGTACTGAAGCTTTCTTT.

The chain joins TRBV7-9 to TRBJ1-5; 7 bases are shared with TRBD1. The CDR3 runs 14 residues. Trimming removed 3 bases from V and 9 bases from J; junction bases left unmatched: 8. The germline V gene encodes CDR1 SEHNR and CDR2 FQNEAQ (reference sequence). For the CDR3, the DNA is TGTGCCAGCAGCTTGGACAGGCGGCCCCTGCCCCAGCATTTT. This gives the protein CASSLDRRPLPQHF.

The chain uses TRBV7-2 and TRBJ2-7; perhaps TRBD1 as D (7 bases). Between the trimmed V and J ends, which lost 1 base and 0 bases, there was a span of 13 bases. This CDR3 has 16 residues. Germline CDR1 is SGHTA and CDR2 is FQGNSA. CDR3 nucleotides: TGTGCCAGCAGCTTAGGCGGGACAGTGTACTCCTACGAGCAGTACTTC. Its translation: CASSLGGTVYSYEQYF.